The 19 T cell receptor beta chains reported below all come from one sample, sequenced in a study of T cell responses to AZD1222 COVID-19 vaccine. This table comes from immunoSEQ multiplex PCR, and its TCRdb copy is limited to in-frame clones, with some not included. This sample has some 170,000 clones; roughly 90% occur once, and the top ten carry 4.3%. Source: peripheral blood, taken 28 days after the second AZD1222 dose. These receptor sequences come from an adult who received the AZD1222 COVID-19 vaccine.

This clone was detected once. The chain carries TRBV7-9 and TRBJ2-1; 8 nucleotides align to TRBD1. The trim removed 5 bases at V and 6 bases at J, leaving 9 bases unmatched. There are 15 residues in the CDR3. Germline lookup yields CDR1 SEHNR and CDR2 FQNEAQ (reference sequence). CDR3: CASSIQTGTGNEQFF. Here the CDR3 DNA reads TGTGCCAGCAGCATCCAAACCGGGACAGGCAATGAGCAGTTCTTC. Combining the CDR3 with reference TRBV7-9 and TRBJ2-1 gives the whole variable domain DTGVSQNPRHKITKRGQNVTFRCDPISEHNRLYWYRQTLGQGPEFLTYFQNEAQLEKSRLLSDRFSAERPKGSFSTLEIQRTEQGDSAMYLCASSIQTGTGNEQFFGPGTRLTVL.

The chain uses TRBV11-2 and TRBJ1-2, with TRBD1 matching over 7 bases. The CDR3 covers 17 residues. The germline V gene encodes CDR1 SGHAT and CDR2 FQNNGV. The V segment lost 0 bases and the J segment 2 bases; nucleotides outside the gene matches: 9. The CDR3: CASSLEATAGGNYGYTF. The CDR3 coding sequence is TGTGCCAGCAGCTTAGAGGCCACCGCAGGGGGGAACTATGGCTACACCTTC.

The rearrangement links TRBV5-1 to TRBJ1-6, with TRBD1 matching 8 bases. J was trimmed by 3 bases and V by 0 bases; bases with no gene match: 5. Germline V CDR1 and CDR2: SGHRS, YFSETQ. The CDR3 spans 17 residues. This CDR3 reads CASSLGPTGGYNSPLHF. CDR3 nucleotides: TGCGCCAGCAGCTTGGGTCCCACAGGGGGCTATAATTCACCCCTCCACTTT.

This clone was recorded only once. CDR3 in DNA: TGTGCCAGTATGGGGGCAGTTGATGGCTACACCTTC. Protein product: CASMGAVDGYTF. V gene TRBV25-1 combines with J gene TRBJ1-2; maybe TRBD1 (6 bases). Looked up from germline, CDR1 is MGHDK and CDR2 is SYGVNS. This CDR3 region has 12 residues. Trimming took off 9 bases at V and 6 bases at J, with 14 bases between the two ends.

The chain combines TRBV9 with TRBJ1-5, with 7 bases lining up with TRBD1. The CDR3 sequence is 16 residues long. Germline loops: CDR1 SGDLS, CDR2 YYNGEE. V shed 2 bases, J shed 3 bases, and the junction held 8 bases outside the gene matches. The CDR3 region is CASSVGVGGLNQPQHF. The CDR3 bases are TGTGCCAGCAGCGTGGGTGTAGGGGGCCTCAATCAGCCCCAGCATTTT.

The CDR3 coding sequence is TGTGCCAGCAGCCTACGAGCGGGGCCTCCCTACGAGCAGTACTTC. Protein product: CASSLRAGPPYEQYF. The V and J genes are TRBV6-5 and TRBJ2-7; 7 bases line up with TRBD2. CDR3 length: 15 residues. The J segment lost 2 bases and the V segment lost 6 bases, leaving 10 bases of the junction unmatched. In germline, CDR1 is MNHEY, CDR2 SVGAGI.

Note on this clone: One end of the junction does not line up with germline, which may come from a read error. This rearrangement joins TRBV6-4 to TRBJ1-2; unclear D gene. Germline assignment: CDR1 MRHNA and CDR2 SNTAGT. The CDR3 runs 11 residues. The CDR3 DNA reads TGTGCCAGCAGTGAGCCCTCGTTAACCTACTTC. Encoded protein: CASSEPSLTYF.

This clone showed up just once. The rearrangement uses TRBV3-1 (or the pseudogene TRBV3-2) and TRBJ1-3; no reliable D call. V lost 0 bases, J lost 0 bases, and 18 bases lay in between. Germline V gene sequence: CDR1 LGHDT, CDR2 YNNKEL (reference sequence). The CDR3 spans 19 residues. Here the CDR3 DNA reads TGTGCCAGCAGCCAAGATATAATCTTAGGAACCCTCTCTGGAAACACCATATATTTT. Translating it yields CASSQDIILGTLSGNTIYF.

V usage is TRBV2 and J usage is TRBJ1-4, with 7 positions matching TRBD1. V was clipped by 5 bases and J by 6 bases; unmatched bases: 9. The CDR3 sequence is 15 residues long. CDR1 is SNHLY, CDR2 FYNNEI, per germline. This CDR3 is CASSLRGSGDEKLFF. In DNA, the CDR3 is TGTGCCAGCAGTCTCAGGGGGTCCGGAGATGAAAAACTGTTTTTT.

This clone has more than one count but fewer than ten. This chain links TRBV12-3 or TRBV12-4 with TRBJ1-2; D is ambiguous. V gave up 6 bases and J gave up 5 bases, with 10 bases separating them. CDR3 size: 12 residues. CDR3 loop: CASRLGGYGYTF. The CDR3 DNA is TGTGCCAGCAGGCTTGGCGGGTATGGCTACACCTTC.

V and J are TRBV7-9 and TRBJ2-2; D is unclear. The CDR3 is made up of 16 amino acids. Germline-derived CDR1 and CDR2 are SEHNR and FQNEAQ (reference sequence). Trimming removed 1 base from V and 4 bases from J, with 13 bases in between. CDR3 protein: CASSLGNTDSTGELFF. The CDR3 coding sequence is TGTGCCAGCAGCTTAGGAAATACAGACTCCACCGGGGAGCTGTTTTTT.

This clone was counted a few times. The rearrangement joins TRBV29-1 to TRBJ2-7; the D gene is possibly TRBD1 (6 bases). This CDR3 has 14 residues. Germline lookup yields CDR1 SQVTM and CDR2 ANQGSEA. V was pared by 6 bases and J by 3 bases, with 18 bases between. The CDR3 region is CSVESGARGYEQYF. In DNA form, the CDR3 reads TGCAGCGTCGAGTCAGGGGCGCGTGGCTACGAGCAGTACTTC.

The chain joins TRBV20-1 to TRBJ1-1, with D uncertain. Germline assignment: CDR1 DFQATT and CDR2 SNEGSKA (reference sequence). The CDR3 sequence is 11 residues long. The V end lost 2 bases, the J end lost 10 bases, and 11 bases lay between the germline ends. CDR3 coding DNA: TGCAGTGCTAGACCACCCTCCGGAGCTTTCTTT. Translated: CSARPPSGAFF.

V is TRBV5-4 and J is TRBJ1-3, with D hard to call. CDR3 size: 14 residues. The V end was cut by 4 bases, the J end by 3 bases, with 11 bases between. Germline loops: CDR1 SGHNT, CDR2 YYREEE (reference sequence). The CDR3 is CASSPYPGGNTIYF. CDR3 bases: TGTGCCAGCAGCCCTTACCCCGGTGGAAACACCATATATTTT. The full variable domain, completed using reference TRBV5-4 and TRBJ1-3, is ETGVTQSPTHLIKTRGQQVTLRCSSQSGHNTVSWYQQALGQGPQFIFQYYREEENGRGNFPPRFSGLQFPNYSSELNVNALELDDSALYLCASSPYPGGNTIYFGEGSWLTVV.

The chain couples TRBV20-1 to TRBJ1-2; D gene ambiguous. The CDR3 has 11 amino acids. Germline V gives CDR1 DFQATT, CDR2 SNEGSKA (reference sequence). V dropped 0 bases and J dropped 7 bases, with 6 bases sitting between them. As DNA, the CDR3 is TGCAGTGCTAGAGAAATTGGTGGCTACACCTTC. This encodes CSAREIGGYTF.

The chain combines TRBV4-2 with TRBJ2-6; perhaps TRBD2 as D (6 bases). Trimming left V 4 bases short and J 1 base short, with 14 bases between. Germline V gives CDR1 LGHNA, CDR2 YNFKEQ. The CDR3 totals 17 residues. The CDR3 sequence is CASSPHPLASGANVLTF. Written as DNA, the CDR3 is TGTGCCAGCAGCCCCCACCCCCTAGCGTCTGGGGCCAACGTCCTGACTTTC.

The chain employs TRBV6-1 and TRBJ1-2; D call uncertain. V dropped 2 bases and J dropped 4 bases, with 8 bases sitting between them. CDR1 is MNHNS and CDR2 is SASEGT in the germline V gene. The CDR3 runs to 13 residues. The CDR3 nucleotides are TGTGCCAGCAGTGAATCAGGTGGCTATGGCTACACCTTC. Encoded protein: CASSESGGYGYTF.

V usage is TRBV5-5 and J usage is TRBJ1-5; no definite D call. Germline loops: CDR1 SGHKS, CDR2 YYEKEE (reference sequence). V lost 3 bases, J lost 5 bases, and 12 bases lay in between. This CDR3 is 14 amino acids long. In DNA, the CDR3 is TGTGCCAGCAGCTCGGCCACCGGGTATCAGCCCCAGCATTTT. It translates to CASSSATGYQPQHF.

This chain uses TRBV7-8 with TRBJ2-3; D remains ambiguous. CDR1 and CDR2 from the germline V gene are SGHVS and FQNEAQ. The V end was cut by 3 bases, the J end by 6 bases, with 13 bases between. This CDR3 region has 14 residues. CDR3 residues: CASSFTYDVDTQYF. DNA of the CDR3: TGTGCCAGCAGCTTTACATATGATGTGGATACGCAGTATTTT.